This T cell receptor (beta chain) is from a study of blood T cell repertoires in COVID-19. Whole-study context: Donors in the United States, Italy and Spain gave samples during acute or convalescent COVID-19. In each case, the material was cDNA or gDNA derived from T cells, B-cell-depleted T cells, or PBMCs.

The germline gives CDR1 ENHRY, CDR2 SYGVKD. J was trimmed by 0 bases and V by 8 bases; bases with no gene match: 1. CDR3 length: 12 residues. In the source study's methods: Amplification of reference gene primers provided the estimated nucleated cell counts. Sequencing was performed with immunoSEQ multiplex PCR; in TCRdb, only in-frame clones are kept and a portion is missing. The V and J calls and clone size were taken over from that table, and D and trimming were inferred from the DNA. The sample lists about 270,000 clones; around nine tenths were seen once. The source material was peripheral blood. V gene TRBV10-3 combines with J gene TRBJ2-7, with 7 positions matching TRBD1. The sequence came from a man in his forties with active or convalescent COVID-19. Written as DNA, the CDR3 is TGTGCCATCGGGACAGTCTCCTACGAGCAGTACTTC. Encoded protein: CAIGTVSYEQYF.